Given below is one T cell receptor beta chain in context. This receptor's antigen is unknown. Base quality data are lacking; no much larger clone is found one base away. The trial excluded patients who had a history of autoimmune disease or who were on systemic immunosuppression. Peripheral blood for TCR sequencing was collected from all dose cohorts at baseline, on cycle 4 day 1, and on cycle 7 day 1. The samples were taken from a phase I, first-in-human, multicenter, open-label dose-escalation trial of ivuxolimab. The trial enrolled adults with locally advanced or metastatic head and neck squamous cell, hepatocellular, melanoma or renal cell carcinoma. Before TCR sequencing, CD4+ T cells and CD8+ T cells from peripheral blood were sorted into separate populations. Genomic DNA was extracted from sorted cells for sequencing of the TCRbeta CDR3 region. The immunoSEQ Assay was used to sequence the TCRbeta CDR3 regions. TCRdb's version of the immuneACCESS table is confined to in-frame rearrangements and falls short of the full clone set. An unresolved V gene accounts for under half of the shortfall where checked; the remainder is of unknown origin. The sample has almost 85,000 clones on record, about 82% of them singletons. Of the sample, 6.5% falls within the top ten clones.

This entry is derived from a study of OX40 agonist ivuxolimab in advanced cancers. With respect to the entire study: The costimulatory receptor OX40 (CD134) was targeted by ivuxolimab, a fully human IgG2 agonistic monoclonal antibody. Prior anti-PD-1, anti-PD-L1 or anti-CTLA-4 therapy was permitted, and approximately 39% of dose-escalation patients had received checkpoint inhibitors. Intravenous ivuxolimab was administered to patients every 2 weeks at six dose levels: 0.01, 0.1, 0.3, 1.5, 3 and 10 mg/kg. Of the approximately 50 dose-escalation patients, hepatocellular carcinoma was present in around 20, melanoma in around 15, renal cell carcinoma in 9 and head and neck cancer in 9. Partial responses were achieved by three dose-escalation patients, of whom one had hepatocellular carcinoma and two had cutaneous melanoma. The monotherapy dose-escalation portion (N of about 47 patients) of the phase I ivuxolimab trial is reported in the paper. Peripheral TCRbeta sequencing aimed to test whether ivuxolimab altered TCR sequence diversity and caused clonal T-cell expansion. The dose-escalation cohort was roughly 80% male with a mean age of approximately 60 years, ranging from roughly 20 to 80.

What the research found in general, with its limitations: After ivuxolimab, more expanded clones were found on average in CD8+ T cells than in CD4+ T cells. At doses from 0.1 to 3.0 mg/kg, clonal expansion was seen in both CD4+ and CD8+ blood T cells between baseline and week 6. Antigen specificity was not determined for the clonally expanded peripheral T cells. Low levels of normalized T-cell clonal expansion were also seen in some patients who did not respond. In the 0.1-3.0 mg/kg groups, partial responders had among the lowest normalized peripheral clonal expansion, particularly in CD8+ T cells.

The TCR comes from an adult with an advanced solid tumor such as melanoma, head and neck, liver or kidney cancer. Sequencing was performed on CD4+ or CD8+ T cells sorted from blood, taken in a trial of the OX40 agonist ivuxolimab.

In nucleotide form, the sequence is TGCGCCAGCAGCCAAGATTCGGACGGCCGCCGCGGCTACACCTTC. Translated, it gives CASSQDSDGRRGYTF. This chain is built from TRBV4-3 and TRBJ1-2; the D gene is unclear. V sheds 0 bases and J sheds 8 bases, leaving 16 bases between their ends. Its CDR3 holds 15 amino acids, cysteine through phenylalanine. Only CDR3 DNA is held: 45 bases, read in frame from base 1. CDR1 and CDR2 are read off the germline V gene as LGHNA and YSLEER.